Listed here are 13 T cell receptor beta chains from one sample, sequenced in a study of cytomegalovirus exposure and HLA in healthy donors. This table comes from immunoSEQ multiplex PCR, and its TCRdb copy is limited to in-frame clones, with some not included. The sample consists of 50,000 to 65,000 clones, 89% of them appearing once. Sequencing input: PBMCs. The receptors shown here come from a woman aged 18-35 years in good health and CMV-seropositive.

The CDR3: CASRVDYTDTQYF. The CDR3 nucleotides read TGTGCCAGCAGGGTGGACTACACAGATACGCAGTATTTT. The J gene is TRBJ2-3, the V gene TRBV6-5; D is possibly TRBD2 (6 bases). The CDR3 extends over 13 amino acids. CDR1 is MNHEY and CDR2 is SVGAGI in the germline V gene. Trimming removed 6 bases from V and 2 bases from J, with 9 bases in between.

The chain links TRBV11-2 to TRBJ2-5; 8 bases line up with TRBD2. The CDR3 extends over 15 amino acids. V gave up 3 bases and J gave up 1 base; unmatched junction bases: 4. Germline loops: CDR1 SGHAT, CDR2 FQNNGV. CDR3 sequence (DNA): TGTGCCAGCAGCTTCCAGCGGGGGATCCAAGAGACCCAGTACTTC. Amino acid sequence: CASSFQRGIQETQYF. The full variable domain, rest sourced from reference TRBV11-2 and TRBJ2-5, is EAGVAQSPRYKIIEKRQSVAFWCNPISGHATLYWYQQILGQGPKLLIQFQNNGVVDDSQLPKDRFSAERLKGVDSTLKIQPAKLEDSAVYLCASSFQRGIQETQYFGPGTRLLVL.

CDR3 coding DNA: TGTGCCAGCAGCGTGGCCCGAGGGCGCTCTGGAAACACCATATATTTT. This codes for CASSVARGRSGNTIYF. This sequence joins TRBV11-2 and TRBJ1-3; no firm D call. Germline CDR1 reads SGHAT; CDR2 reads FQNNGV. The CDR3 extends over 16 amino acids. Trimming took 5 bases from V and 0 from J, leaving 14 bases between them.

CDR3 sequence reads: CASSQGAGNYGYTF. In DNA form, the CDR3 reads TGTGCCAGCAGCCAAGGAGCGGGGAACTATGGCTACACCTTC. This chain connects TRBV28 to TRBJ1-2; no clear D. This CDR3 region has 14 residues. The germline V gene has CDR1 MDHEN and CDR2 SYDVKM. V gave up 6 bases and J gave up 2 bases, with 13 bases separating them.

This sequence joins TRBV25-1 and TRBJ2-7, with TRBD1 matching over 9 bases. Germline CDR1 and CDR2: MGHDK and SYGVNS. The CDR3 spans 15 residues. V dropped 2 bases and J dropped 8; count of bases not matched to a gene: 10. For the CDR3, the DNA is TGTGCCAGCAGTGAAGGAGACAGGGGGAAGTGGCAGCAGTACTTC. Its protein product is CASSEGDRGKWQQYF.

The V and J genes are TRBV10-3 and TRBJ2-1; 8 bases are shared with TRBD2. Germline assignment: CDR1 ENHRY and CDR2 SYGVKD. The CDR3 is made up of 14 amino acids. V was pared by 4 bases and J by 6 bases, with 5 bases of the junction left unmatched. The CDR3 protein is CAISAATSGNEQFF. The CDR3 DNA is TGTGCCATCAGTGCGGCCACTAGCGGCAATGAGCAGTTCTTC.

CDR3 sequence (DNA): TGTGCCAGCAGTGAGACGGACAGGCCGGGCTATGGCTACACCTTC. Translated: CASSETDRPGYGYTF. The chain joins TRBV6-1 to TRBJ1-2; 7 bases are shared with TRBD1. The CDR3 covers 15 residues. The germline V gene encodes CDR1 MNHNS and CDR2 SASEGT. V shed 3 bases, J shed 4 bases, and the junction held 8 bases outside the gene matches.

The gene calls are TRBV11-2 and TRBJ2-1, with a tentative D call TRBD2 (5 bases). This CDR3 is built from 18 residues. V lost 0 bases and J 3 bases, leaving 18 bases between the germline ends. From germline, CDR1 is SGHAT and CDR2 FQNNGV. CDR3 nucleotide sequence: TGTGCCAGCAGCTTAGATATTTATATGACTAAGAGCTACAATGAGCAGTTCTTC. This encodes CASSLDIYMTKSYNEQFF.

The J gene is TRBJ1-1, the V gene TRBV27; no clear D. The germline V gene has CDR1 MNHEY and CDR2 SMNVEV (reference sequence). The CDR3 contains 14 residues. The V end was cut by 3 bases, the J end by 0 bases, with 8 bases between. The CDR3 loop reads CASSLPGMNTEAFF. CDR3 bases: TGTGCCAGCAGTTTGCCAGGAATGAACACTGAAGCTTTCTTT.

The chain is built from TRBV5-4 and TRBJ1-1, with 10 bases aligning to TRBD1. Losses at the gene ends were 2 bases for V and 9 bases for J; bases not matched to a gene: 7. The CDR3 totals 14 residues. Germline lookup yields CDR1 SGHNT and CDR2 YYREEE (reference sequence). This chain's CDR3 is CASSFVPGQGKAFF. DNA for the CDR3: TGTGCCAGCAGCTTCGTCCCGGGACAGGGGAAAGCTTTCTTT.

The chain carries TRBV7-2 and TRBJ1-3; a possible D gene is TRBD1 (6 bases). This CDR3 is 17 amino acids long. Trimming removed 2 bases from V and 0 bases from J, with 14 bases in between. Germline values: CDR1 SGHTA, CDR2 FQGNSA. CDR3 sequence reads: CASSLYSGVGSGNTIYF. CDR3 nucleotide sequence: TGTGCCAGCAGCTTATATTCAGGGGTGGGCTCTGGAAACACCATATATTTT.

The chain joins TRBV5-1 to TRBJ2-1; 14 positions match TRBD2. The CDR3 is 17 residues long. CDR1 is SGHRS and CDR2 is YFSETQ in the germline V gene. The V and J ends lost 4 bases and 3 bases, in that order; junction bases with no gene match: 6. The CDR3 DNA reads TGCGCCAGCAGCCATACGGGACTAGCGGGGGTCTACAATGAGCAGTTCTTC. Residues: CASSHTGLAGVYNEQFF.

The rearrangement uses TRBV19 and TRBJ2-1, with D possibly being TRBD1 (6 bases). V lost 10 bases, J lost 0 bases, and 25 bases lay in between. Germline CDR1 LNHDA, CDR2 SQIVND (reference sequence). The CDR3 covers 18 residues. The CDR3 coding sequence is TGTGCCAATCAGATTTCAGGGGCAGGTACCGACTCCTACAATGAGCAGTTCTTC. Its translation: CANQISGAGTDSYNEQFF.